A selection of T cell receptor beta chains follows, all from one sample in a study of control samples from healthy donors and cancer patients. Sequenced by immunoSEQ multiplex PCR; TCRdb stores in-frame clones only, minus some. This table has 60,000 to 95,000 clones, roughly 89% appearing once. Sequenced: PBMCs. Every receptor here comes from a woman between 45 and 65 years old with colorectal cancer. Each CDR3 is given with its conserved first and last residue. The order of the fields is J gene, D gene, V gene, CDR3 DNA, CDR3 protein. A D gene is named only where the DNA matches it firmly.

>TRBJ1-3|.|TRBV20-1
TGCAGTGCTAGTCGGGACTCTGGAAACACCATATATTTT
CSASRDSGNTIYF
>TRBJ1-6|.|TRBV6-5
TGTGCCAGCAGTTTGGCGGCGATCTCACCCCTCCACTTT
CASSLAAISPLHF
>TRBJ2-3|TRBD2|TRBV10-3
TGTGCCATCAGTGATGCGGGGGACCCCACAGATACGCAGTATTTT
CAISDAGDPTDTQYF
>TRBJ2-5|TRBD2|TRBV5-1
TGCGCCAGCAGCTTAGCCGGGACTAGCGGGGGCGGGGAGACCCAGTACTTC
CASSLAGTSGGGETQYF
>TRBJ2-5|TRBD2|TRBV7-3
TGTGCCAGCAGTCCAGGACTAGTGGAGACCCAGTACTTC
CASSPGLVETQYF
>TRBJ1-5|.|TRBV19
TGTGCCAGTAATCTGGCAGGGCCTCAGCCCCAGCATTTT
CASNLAGPQPQHF
>TRBJ2-5|.|TRBV28
TGTGCCAGCAACGATCTAGGACAGAAAGAGACCCAGTACTTC
CASNDLGQKETQYF
>TRBJ2-2|TRBD2|TRBV6-5
TGTGCCAGCAGTTACACTAGCGGGCGAAACACCGGGGAGCTGTTTTTT
CASSYTSGRNTGELFF
>TRBJ2-1|.|TRBV19
TGTGCCAGTAGTATAGCAGCCCAGAGCTCCTACAATGAGCAGTTCTTC
CASSIAAQSSYNEQFF
>TRBJ2-2|.|TRBV7-9
TGTGCCAGCAGCTCGGCGGCAGCAACTTACACCGGGGAGCTGTTTTTT
CASSSAAATYTGELFF
>TRBJ2-3|.|TRBV27
TGTGCCAGCAGACGGGCGGCTGAGCAGTATTTT
CASRRAAEQYF
>TRBJ1-1|TRBD1|TRBV3-1/TRBV3-2
TGTGCCAGCAGCCAACACACAGGGGACGTTGAAGCTTTCTTT
CASSQHTGDVEAFF